Sequencing of this T cell receptor (beta chain) was carried out in a study of blood T cell repertoires in COVID-19. Study at large: Sites in the United States, Italy and Spain provided acute and convalescent COVID-19 samples. The cDNA or gDNA used as material had been derived from T cells, B-cell-depleted T cells, or PBMCs.

Methods used by the authors: Amplifying reference gene primers gave estimates of nucleated cell counts. Sequencing was performed with immunoSEQ multiplex PCR; in TCRdb, only in-frame clones are kept and a portion is missing. V, J and clone size were drawn from that table, and D and trimming were deduced from the DNA. The table shows fewer than 350,000 clones, with 65% to 90% occurring only once. V dropped 1 base and J dropped 0 bases, with 12 bases sitting between them. This CDR3 spans 16 amino acids. CDR1 is SEHNR, CDR2 FQNEAQ, per germline (reference sequence). This chain joins TRBV7-9 and TRBJ2-5, with D perhaps TRBD1 (5 bases). The receptor comes from a woman aged 55-69 years with active or convalescent COVID-19. What was sequenced was peripheral blood. For the CDR3, the DNA is TGTGCCAGCAGCTTAGGCAGGGTAAGGTACCAAGAGACCCAGTACTTC. This translates into CASSLGRVRYQETQYF.